This paragraph covers one T cell receptor beta chain sequence. Its antigen specificity is not known. No base qualities exist here, and no much larger clone lies one base off it. TCRbeta CDR3 regions were amplified from genomic DNA using the immunoSEQ Assay, a bias-controlled multiplex PCR. The source study handled its data this way. Nucleated cell counts per sample were estimated from amplification of reference gene primers within the assay. To quantify the absolute abundance of each unique TCRbeta CDR3 rearrangement, sequence reads were collapsed and filtered. For each sample, productive Simpson clonality was calculated as the square root of Simpson's diversity index over productive rearrangements. This immuneACCESS table, as held by TCRdb, lists in-frame sequences with V and J called but not all clones. Of the missing ones, under half trace to an unresolved V gene in checked studies; the others have no known cause. V and J calls and clone size come straight from that table; D and trimming were deduced from the DNA. This sample is represented by 320,000 or so clones; 85% of them were singletons. Around 1.8% of the sample belongs to the ten largest clones.

This sample was included in a study of blood T cell repertoires in COVID-19 (dated by TCRdb to the early 2020s). Looking at the study overall: Samples covering the acute and convalescent phases of COVID-19 were provided by collaborators in the United States, Italy and Spain. The prospective study material was composed of cDNA or gDNA derived from T cells, B-cell-depleted T cells, or PBMCs. Deeply sampled blood TCRbeta repertoires from subjects exposed to, actively infected with, or recovered from COVID-19 were included in the dataset. The repertoires were released in a freely available public database intended as a resource for research on the immune response to SARS-CoV-2. The samples were drawn from the first 160 participants of the ongoing ImmuneRACE study and from over a thousand subjects provided by 6 global collaborators. Nearly every sample came with metadata listing a de-identified subject ID, COVID-19 status, age in years and sex. HLA class I and class II types, where available, came from metadata supplied by the sample provider rather than from assay-based typing. Paper-wide results and their limitations: How much clinical and demographic metadata was included differed by source and by participant, and the metadata was provided uncurated.

Enrolling through a virtual design, the prospective study's participants ranged in age from roughly 18 to 95 years and lived across 24 United States geographic areas. In the prospective study, participants were assigned to cohorts based on the clinical history participants reported in a screening survey and a study questionnaire. A participant counted as exposed if, within 2 weeks of entering the study, that participant had been in contact with someone who had a PCR-confirmed or clinician-diagnosed COVID-19 case. Mobile phlebotomists in the prospective study collected whole blood, serum and a nasopharyngeal or oropharyngeal swab from every participant. Additional blood draws and questionnaires over an approximately two-month period could optionally be provided by prospective study participants. Blood samples from the prospective study were shipped frozen or at room temperature prior to DNA extraction.

The receptor's source is a woman under 40 who had been exposed to COVID-19. Sequencing was performed on PBMCs or T cells enriched from blood (not recorded which).

This receptor has the CDR3 CSASRGGAWSNQPQHF. The DNA sequence is given as TGCAGTGCTAGTCGTGGCGGGGCATGGAGCAATCAGCCCCAGCATTTT. Recombination linked TRBV20-1 to TRBJ1-5; the D gene is perhaps TRBD1, from 5 matching bases. The germline V gene (reference sequence) specifies DFQATT as CDR1 and SNEGSKA as CDR2. From the cysteine through the phenylalanine, the CDR3 covers 16 amino acids. Only the CDR3 DNA stays, 48 bases, in frame from base 1. Trimming costs V 3 bases and J 1 base, and their ends lie 16 bases apart.